This TCR beta chain came from a study of T cell repertoires in cytomegalovirus infection. Remarks on this clonotype: Its matching antigen is unknown. The CDR3 does not end in the conserved phenylalanine or tryptophan, so this is likely a read error. The DNA is omitted, as the CDR3 cannot be located on it reliably, and the CDR3 follows TCRdb's listing.

With termini counted, the CDR3 has 11 amino acids. CDR1 and CDR2 from the germline V gene are MNHEY and SMNVEV (reference sequence). MiXCR, run by TCRdb on the reads, gives a single entry per CDR3 protein. The sample gives around 430,000 distinct CDR3 sequences, about 44% of which show up once; about 45% is in the top ten. The V and J genes are TRBV27 and TRBJ2-7; TRBD1, the table's D call, lacks a check against the DNA. The clonotype comes from a human donor in good health (CMV status not recorded). Some clones in this sample may be carry-over from other donors' samples. The input for sequencing was cultured PBMCs, taken from culture after CMV antigen stimulation. CDR3 residues: CASSLGQDVSN.